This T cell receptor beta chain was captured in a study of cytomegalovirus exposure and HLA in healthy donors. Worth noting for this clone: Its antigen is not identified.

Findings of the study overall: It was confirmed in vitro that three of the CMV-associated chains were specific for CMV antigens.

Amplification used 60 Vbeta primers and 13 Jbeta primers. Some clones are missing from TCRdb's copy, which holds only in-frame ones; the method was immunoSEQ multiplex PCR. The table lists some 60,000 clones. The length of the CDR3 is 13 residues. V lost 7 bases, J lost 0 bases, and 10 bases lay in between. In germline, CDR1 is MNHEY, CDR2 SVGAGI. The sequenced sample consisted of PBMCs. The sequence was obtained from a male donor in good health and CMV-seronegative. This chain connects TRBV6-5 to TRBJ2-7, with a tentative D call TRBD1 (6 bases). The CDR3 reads CASNSDSSYEQYF. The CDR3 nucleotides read TGTGCCAGCAATTCGGACAGCTCCTACGAGCAGTACTTC.